The 10 T cell receptor beta chains given below trace back to one sample, sequenced in a study of blood T cell repertoires in COVID-19 (dated by TCRdb to between 2020 and 2021). The protocol used for the library was the immunoSEQ multiplex PCR assay. This is the immuneACCESS table as TCRdb keeps it, with only in-frame sequences that have V and J called. A part of the clones is gone; compared with another copy, unresolved V genes explain less than half, and the rest is unexplained. For this sample there are some 41,000 clones; roughly nine tenths appear just once. Together, the top ten hold 9.6% of the sample. The sequenced material came from peripheral blood. Receptors originate from a woman at least 80 years old with active COVID-19.

The chain couples TRBV29-1 to TRBJ1-4, with TRBD1 as a possible D gene (6 bases). Germline CDR1 reads SQVTM; CDR2 reads ANQGSEA. The CDR3 runs to 14 residues. With 6 bases removed from V and 0 bases from J, the gap between germline ends came to 11 bases. CDR3 DNA sequence: TGCAGCGTCGGACAGTTTGCAACTAATGAAAAACTGTTTTTT. This sequence encodes CSVGQFATNEKLFF. Full variable domain (remainder filled in from reference TRBV29-1 and TRBJ1-4): SAVISQKPSRDICQRGTSLTIQCQVDSQVTMMFWYRQQPGQSLTLIATANQGSEATYESGFVIDKFPISRPNLTFSTLTVSNMSPEDSSIYLCSVGQFATNEKLFFGSGTQLSVL.

A few counts support this clone. V gene TRBV5-1 combines with J gene TRBJ2-7, with 10 bases that match TRBD1. Trimming took 4 bases from V and 7 from J; bases not matched to a gene: 8. The CDR3 has 14 amino acids. Germline loops: CDR1 SGHRS, CDR2 YFSETQ. The CDR3 region has the DNA TGCGCCAGCAGCCAACGACAGGGGGCTTATGAGCAGTACTTC. As protein: CASSQRQGAYEQYF. Full variable domain (missing parts from reference TRBV5-1 and TRBJ2-7): KAGVTQTPRYLIKTRGQQVTLSCSPISGHRSVSWYQQTPGQGLQFLFEYFSETQRNKGNFPGRFSGRQFSNSRSEMNVSTLELGDSALYLCASSQRQGAYEQYFGPGTRLTVT.

Remarks on this clone: The same CDR3 can be traced to other DNA sequences in this sample. V is TRBV30 and J is TRBJ1-5; D gene ambiguous. CDR1 is GTSNPN, CDR2 SVGIG, per germline (reference sequence). V dropped 3 bases and J dropped 3 bases, with 9 bases sitting between them. The CDR3 totals 13 residues. The CDR3 coding sequence is TGTGCCTGGAGCGGAGGGAACAATCAGCCCCAGCATTTT. Its protein is CAWSGGNNQPQHF.

The chain recombines TRBV6-5 with TRBJ1-1, with D possibly TRBD1 on 5 matching bases. V lost 7 bases and J 8 bases, leaving 17 bases between the germline ends. CDR1 is MNHEY, CDR2 SVGAGI, per germline. The CDR3 contains 13 residues. CDR3 nucleotides: TGTGCCAGCACCAACAGACAGCGACAGGAAGCTTTCTTT. As protein: CASTNRQRQEAFF.

The chain recombines TRBV5-5 with TRBJ2-5; no firm D call. In germline, CDR1 is SGHKS, CDR2 YYEKEE (reference sequence). The CDR3 is 13 residues long. V lost 1 base and J lost 3, with 7 bases in between. In nucleotides, the CDR3 is TGTGCCAGCAGCTTGTTCCGGGAAGAGACCCAGTACTTC. Its translation: CASSLFREETQYF.

The chain uses TRBV4-3 and TRBJ1-6; D unresolved. Trimming left V 0 bases short and J 8 bases short, with 14 bases between. This CDR3 comprises 16 residues. Germline CDR1 is LGHNA and CDR2 is YSLEER. CDR3: CASSQDLVAPHSPLHF. CDR3 DNA sequence: TGCGCCAGCAGCCAAGATTTGGTGGCCCCACATTCACCCCTCCACTTT.

The DNA for the CDR3 is TGTGCCAGCTCGCCCGGACTAGCGGGGGATGTTTCCTACGAGCAGTACTTC. This gives the protein CASSPGLAGDVSYEQYF. The V gene is TRBV18, the J gene TRBJ2-7; 13 positions agree with TRBD2. After removal of 6 bases from V and 1 base from J, the junction contained 9 bases not matched to a gene. CDR3 length: 17 residues. Germline values: CDR1 KGHSH, CDR2 LQKENI.

The chain uses TRBV7-2 and TRBJ1-2, with 10 bases matching TRBD1. CDR3 length: 15 amino acids. The germline CDR1 and CDR2 sequences are SGHTA and FQGNSA. With V trimmed by 5 bases and J by 8 bases, 11 bases remained unmatched. The CDR3 spells CASSLTGTGAQGYTF. In nucleotides, the CDR3 is TGTGCCAGCAGCCTAACAGGGACAGGGGCGCAGGGCTACACCTTC.

This clone was picked up a small number of times. The chain has TRBV2 and TRBJ1-5; 7 nucleotides align to TRBD1. V shed 6 bases, J shed 6 bases, and the junction held 2 bases outside the gene matches. The CDR3 length is 12 residues. Germline CDR1 is SNHLY and CDR2 is FYNNEI. The CDR3 DNA is TGTGCCAGCAGGACAGGGAGTCAGCCCCAGCATTTT. Protein product: CASRTGSQPQHF.

The chain carries TRBV29-1 and TRBJ2-7; D remains ambiguous. CDR1 and CDR2 (germline): SQVTM, ANQGSEA. The CDR3 length is 14 residues. V shed 6 bases and J shed 6 bases, with 21 bases lying between them. CDR3 loop: CSVTPSRYTAEQYF. In DNA form, the CDR3 reads TGCAGCGTCACGCCTTCTAGGTATACTGCCGAGCAGTACTTC.